Listed below are T cell receptor beta chains from one sample, sequenced in a study of blood T cells in healthy people across ages. TCRdb reprocessed the 5' RACE reads with MiXCR, giving one entry per CDR3 protein. This sample has over 500,000 distinct CDR3 sequences, with about 27% found just once. These data were also reused for a study on T cells of mothers and their children.

The sample consisted of blood. The source is a boy aged 2-9 years in good health. CDR3s include the opening cysteine and the closing phenylalanine or tryptophan. The D gene is left open where the match is weak. Clone size appears in some rows only: once, few, many, or a class for an expanded clone.

V	J	D	size	length	CDR3	DNA
TRBV7-2	TRBJ2-6	NA	few	14	CASSLTDGANVLTF	TGTGCCAGCAGCTTAACCGATGGGGCCAACGTCCTGACTTTC
TRBV12-3/TRBV12-4	TRBJ2-7	TRBD2	few	14	CASSPTSGHYEQYF	TGTGCCAGCAGTCCTACTAGCGGCCACTACGAGCAGTACTTC
TRBV10-3	TRBJ1-1	NA	NA	13	CAIREMEGTEAFF	TGTGCCATCAGAGAGATGGAGGGCACTGAAGCTTTCTTT
TRBV7-9	TRBJ2-2	TRBD1	few	18	CASSSPTHRDRPTGELFF	TGTGCCAGCAGCTCACCTACCCATCGGGACAGACCCACCGGGGAGCTGTTTTTT
TRBV7-2	TRBJ1-2	TRBD1	few	14	CASSSRDRVNGYTF	TGTGCCAGCAGCTCCCGGGACAGGGTTAATGGCTACACCTTC
TRBV12-3/TRBV12-4	TRBJ2-7	TRBD2	NA	14	CASSSRTSGGRGYF	TGTGCCAGCAGTTCTCGGACTAGCGGAGGCCGAGGGTACTTC
TRBV25-1	TRBJ2-4	TRBD1	few	17	CASSEGGQRLAKNIQYF	TGTGCCAGCAGTGAAGGGGGACAGCGACTAGCCAAAAACATTCAGTACTTC
TRBV19	TRBJ1-1	NA	NA	15	CASSIRQVINTEAFF	TGTGCCAGTAGTATCCGACAGGTGATAAACACTGAAGCTTTCTTT
TRBV10-3	TRBJ2-3	NA	NA	14	CAISESFFTDTQYF	TGTGCCATCAGTGAGTCGTTCTTCACAGATACGCAGTATTTT
TRBV12-3/TRBV12-4	TRBJ2-1	NA	NA	12	CASRGIYNEQFF	TGTGCCAGCAGAGGGATATACAATGAGCAGTTCTTC
TRBV4-2	TRBJ1-2	NA	NA	14	CASSQPEANYGYTF	TGTGCCAGCAGCCAGCCGGAGGCCAACTATGGCTACACCTTC
TRBV20-1	TRBJ1-2	NA	NA	14	CSARIEGTNYGYTF	TGCAGTGCTAGGATCGAGGGGACTAACTATGGCTACACCTTC
TRBV12-3/TRBV12-4	TRBJ2-2	TRBD1	few	13	CASSDQGAGELFF	TGTGCCAGCAGTGATCAGGGGGCCGGGGAGCTGTTTTTT
TRBV13	TRBJ2-5	NA	NA	16	CASSLSPWDHQETQYF	TGTGCCAGCAGCTTATCCCCCTGGGACCACCAAGAGACCCAGTACTTC
TRBV5-5	TRBJ1-4	TRBD1	few	16	CASSQGQAGRSEKLFF	TGTGCCAGCAGCCAGGGACAGGCGGGGAGGAGTGAAAAACTGTTTTTT
TRBV29-1	TRBJ2-2	NA	few	13	CSVRDSGTGELFF	TGCAGCGTCCGGGACTCCGGCACCGGGGAGCTGTTTTTT
TRBV25-1	TRBJ2-5	NA	NA	12	CASSESGRGQYF	TGTGCCAGCAGTGAATCGGGCCGGGGGCAGTACTTC
TRBV20-1	TRBJ2-1	TRBD2	NA	18	CSAGSGTSGDSSYNEQFF	TGCAGTGCTGGGTCGGGAACTAGCGGGGACAGCTCCTACAATGAGCAGTTCTTC
TRBV5-1	TRBJ1-2	NA	once	14	CASSLEGILDGYTF	TGCGCCAGCAGCTTGGAGGGTATTTTGGATGGCTACACCTTC
TRBV11-2	TRBJ2-1	TRBD1	NA	20	CASSLVAYRGRFPGYNEQFF	TGTGCCAGCAGCTTAGTTGCCTACAGGGGGCGTTTTCCGGGTTACAATGAGCAGTTCTTC
TRBV6-2/TRBV6-3	TRBJ2-1	NA	NA	14	CASSYPRLGNEQFF	TGTGCCAGCAGTTACCCCAGATTGGGCAATGAGCAGTTCTTC
TRBV7-2	TRBJ2-1	NA	NA	15	CASSLWDTSYNEQFF	TGTGCCAGCAGCTTGTGGGACACCTCCTACAATGAGCAGTTCTTC
TRBV7-9	TRBJ1-2	NA	NA	16	CASSFRRDTKFYGYTF	TGTGCCAGCAGCTTTCGCCGGGACACTAAATTCTATGGCTACACCTTC
TRBV5-1	TRBJ2-1	TRBD1	NA	15	CASSPADRDVNEQFF	TGCGCCAGCAGCCCAGCGGACAGGGACGTCAATGAGCAGTTCTTC
TRBV28	TRBJ2-5	NA	few	13	CASSLGNLETQYF	TGTGCCAGCAGTTTGGGGAACTTAGAGACCCAGTACTTC
TRBV10-3	TRBJ2-1	TRBD2	many	14	CAISGDGTINEQFF	TGTGCCATCAGTGGAGACGGGACTATCAATGAGCAGTTCTTC
TRBV7-8	TRBJ1-1	TRBD1	NA	13	CASSQQGEGEAFF	TGTGCCAGCAGCCAACAGGGGGAAGGTGAAGCTTTCTTT
TRBV18	TRBJ1-1	NA	few	17	CASSPRLDGRMNTEAFF	TGTGCCAGCTCACCACGCCTGGATGGACGGATGAACACTGAAGCTTTCTTT
TRBV12-3/TRBV12-4	TRBJ2-6	NA	NA	14	CASNTNSGANVLTF	TGTGCCAGCAATACGAATTCTGGGGCCAACGTCCTGACTTTC
TRBV3-1	TRBJ2-1	NA	NA	16	CASSLPSGAAFDEQFF	TGTGCCAGCAGCCTCCCTTCGGGGGCCGCTTTTGATGAGCAGTTCTTC
TRBV20-1	TRBJ1-4	NA	NA	14	CSALKSEGAGKLFF	TGCAGTGCTTTAAAATCAGAGGGCGCCGGGAAACTGTTTTTT
TRBV3-1	TRBJ2-5	TRBD2	NA	15	CASSQGPSGEKTQYF	TGTGCCAGCAGCCAAGGACCTAGCGGGGAAAAGACCCAGTACTTC
TRBV6-6	TRBJ1-5	NA	NA	13	CASSSMDNRPQHF	TGTGCCAGCAGTTCGATGGACAATCGGCCCCAGCATTTT
TRBV27	TRBJ2-1	NA	few	15	CASSLSGTPYNEQFF	TGTGCCAGCAGTTTGTCCGGGACCCCGTACAATGAGCAGTTCTTC